These 2 T cell receptor beta chains originate from one sample sequenced in a study of shared clonotypes between healthy human individuals. Here immunoSEQ multiplex PCR was the method, and the copy in TCRdb shows in-frame clones only, minus some. The sample yields roughly 2.4 million clones, roughly 95% seen once. The source material was naive CD4+ T cells sorted from blood. Subset denoted: CD45RA+ positively selected. The receptors stem from a man between 18 and 29 years old in good health.

This chain uses TRBV7-2 with TRBJ2-3, with 9 bases that match TRBD2. The CDR3 is 16 amino acids. The junction had 7 bases not matched to a gene; V was cut back by 1 base and J by 5 bases. The germline V gene encodes CDR1 SGHTA and CDR2 FQGNSA. The CDR3 coding sequence is TGTGCCAGCAGCTTAGAAGGCGGGGGGGTTCAAGATACGCAGTATTTT. Its translation is CASSLEGGGVQDTQYF.

The chain employs TRBV4-1 and TRBJ2-6; D not certain. Germline CDR1 reads MGHRA; CDR2 reads YSYEKL. Trimming pared 0 bases from V and 0 bases from J, leaving 9 bases between. The CDR3 loop spans 17 amino acids. In DNA form, the CDR3 reads TGCGCCAGCAGCCAAGAAGTTTCGGTCTCTGGGGCCAACGTCCTGACTTTC. This translates into CASSQEVSVSGANVLTF.